This T cell receptor (beta chain) was sequenced during a study of shared clonotypes between healthy human individuals. The CDR3 runs to 16 residues. CDR1 MNHNS and CDR2 SASEGT come from the germline V gene. V was clipped by 2 bases and J by 4 bases; unmatched bases: 8. TCRdb's table, derived via immunoSEQ multiplex PCR, lists solely in-frame clones and lacks some. The repertoire holds under 1,100,000 clones, with around 74% as singletons. This sequence originates from a young man in good health. Sequencing input: memory CD4+ T cells sorted from blood. Sample subset: CD45RA-negative fraction. The chain uses TRBV6-1 and TRBJ2-4; 7 bases align to TRBD1. CDR3 in DNA: TGTGCCAGCAGTGAACATTTCTCGACAGGGAAAAACATTCAGTACTTC. It translates to CASSEHFSTGKNIQYF.